The rows below give T cell receptor beta chains drawn from one sample of a study of cytomegalovirus exposure and HLA in healthy donors. Sequencing was performed with immunoSEQ multiplex PCR; in TCRdb, only in-frame clones are kept and a portion is missing. The table has about 180,000 clones, about 80% seen once. The sample was PBMCs. These receptors all come from a man aged 35 to 55 in good health and CMV-seronegative. Both conserved end residues are part of each CDR3. A D gene is named only where the DNA matches it firmly.

j_call v_call d_call cdr3_aa
TRBJ2-7 TRBV11-3 NA CASSLPTGFHSYEQYF
TRBJ1-1 TRBV28 TRBD1 CASSLLWPGQVNTEAFF
TRBJ2-7 TRBV9 NA CASSPGWAGYEQYF
TRBJ1-3 TRBV6-1 NA CASSGGRLGNTIYF
TRBJ2-1 TRBV2 NA CASSEDLSQDNEQFF
TRBJ2-1 TRBV13 TRBD2 CASSTSSGRAFNEQFF
TRBJ1-2 TRBV28 NA CASLDSMKGYTF
TRBJ2-2 TRBV6-4 NA CASSDSRGRGTGELFF
TRBJ2-3 TRBV7-9 NA CASSSIAGRDTQYF
TRBJ1-1 TRBV19 NA CASSIPGLAMNTEAFF
TRBJ1-2 TRBV27 TRBD1 CASSMGQPSNYGYTF
TRBJ2-3 TRBV9 NA CASSPGATDTQYF
TRBJ1-1 TRBV29-1 NA CSARGDTTRNTEAFF
TRBJ1-6 TRBV30 TRBD1 CAWRGTANSPLHF
TRBJ2-1 TRBV5-4 NA CASSRDTGSYNEQFF
TRBJ1-2 TRBV4-1 TRBD1 CASSQEGGQDVYGYTF
TRBJ1-2 TRBV28 NA CASSLTGSYGYTF
TRBJ2-3 TRBV10-3 TRBD2 CASGLAGEVDTQYF
TRBJ1-2 TRBV7-8 NA CASSLPRSYGYTF
TRBJ2-2 TRBV11-2 TRBD1 CASSPSTGGTGELFF
TRBJ1-1 TRBV23-1 NA CASTQSGGWGAFF
TRBJ1-2 TRBV30 NA CACPPGGPSYGYTF
TRBJ1-1 TRBV5-4 TRBD1 CASSPGQGIEAFF
TRBJ2-7 TRBV30 NA CAWSLGQHGEQYF
TRBJ2-1 TRBV6-5 NA CASSALRSNEQFF
TRBJ1-5 TRBV6-1 NA CASWVGGVDNQPQHF
TRBJ2-5 TRBV25-1 NA CASSESQAQETQYF